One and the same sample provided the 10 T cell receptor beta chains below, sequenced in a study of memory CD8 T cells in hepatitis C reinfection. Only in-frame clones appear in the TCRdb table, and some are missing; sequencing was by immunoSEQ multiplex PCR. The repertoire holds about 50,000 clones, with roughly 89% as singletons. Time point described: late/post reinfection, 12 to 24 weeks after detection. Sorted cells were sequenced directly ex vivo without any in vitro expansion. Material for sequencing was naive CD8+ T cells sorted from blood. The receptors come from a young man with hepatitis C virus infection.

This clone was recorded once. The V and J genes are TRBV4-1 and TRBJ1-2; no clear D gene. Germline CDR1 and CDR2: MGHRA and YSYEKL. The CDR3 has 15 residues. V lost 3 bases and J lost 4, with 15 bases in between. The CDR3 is CASSQEKDWAYGYTF. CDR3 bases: TGCGCCAGCAGCCAGGAAAAGGACTGGGCCTATGGCTACACCTTC.

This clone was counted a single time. CDR3 residues: CATSRVGQGVTEAFF. The CDR3 DNA reads as TGTGCCACCAGCAGAGTGGGACAGGGAGTAACTGAAGCTTTCTTT. This chain connects TRBV15 to TRBJ1-1; 9 nucleotides agree with TRBD1. Unmatched junction bases numbered 5, after V lost 1 base and J lost 5 bases. Germline assignment: CDR1 LNHNV and CDR2 YYDKDF (reference sequence). This CDR3 contains 15 residues.

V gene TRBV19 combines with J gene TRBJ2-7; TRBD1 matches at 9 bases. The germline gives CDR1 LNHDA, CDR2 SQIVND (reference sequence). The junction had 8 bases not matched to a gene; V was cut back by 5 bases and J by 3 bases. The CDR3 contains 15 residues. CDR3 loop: CASSPTGGAFYEQYF. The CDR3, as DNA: TGTGCCAGTAGTCCTACAGGGGGCGCGTTCTACGAGCAGTACTTC. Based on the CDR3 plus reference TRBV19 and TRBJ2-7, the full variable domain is DGGITQSPKYLFRKEGQNVTLSCEQNLNHDAMYWYRQDPGQGLRLIYYSQIVNDFQKGDIAEGYSVSREKKESFPLTVTSAQKNPTAFYLCASSPTGGAFYEQYFGPGTRLTVT.

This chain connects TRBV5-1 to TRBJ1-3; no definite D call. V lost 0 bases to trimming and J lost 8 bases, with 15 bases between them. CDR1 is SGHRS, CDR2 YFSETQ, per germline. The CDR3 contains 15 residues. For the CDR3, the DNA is TGCGCCAGCAGCTTGGTTGCGACGCCGGGAGACACCATATATTTT. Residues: CASSLVATPGDTIYF.

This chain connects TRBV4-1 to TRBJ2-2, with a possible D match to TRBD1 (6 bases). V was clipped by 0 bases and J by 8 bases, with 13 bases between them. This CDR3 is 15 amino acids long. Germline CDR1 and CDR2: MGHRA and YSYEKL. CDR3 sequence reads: CASSQEWTDRGELFF. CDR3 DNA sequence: TGCGCCAGCAGCCAAGAGTGGACAGATCGGGGGGAGCTGTTTTTT.

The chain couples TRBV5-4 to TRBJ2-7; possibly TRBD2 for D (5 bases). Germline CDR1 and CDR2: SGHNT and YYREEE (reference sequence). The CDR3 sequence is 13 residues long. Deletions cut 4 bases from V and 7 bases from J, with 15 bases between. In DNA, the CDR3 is TGTGCCAGCAGCCACCCGGATTCGGGGGAGCAGTACTTC. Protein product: CASSHPDSGEQYF.

CDR3 loop: CSVVGDSHRGQFF. CDR3 DNA: TGCAGCGTTGTCGGGGACAGCCATAGAGGGCAGTTCTTC. This chain uses TRBV29-1 with TRBJ2-1, with 7 bases matching TRBD1. The J segment lost 12 bases and the V segment lost 4 bases, leaving 12 bases of the junction unmatched. The germline gives CDR1 SQVTM, CDR2 ANQGSEA. This CDR3 comprises 13 residues.

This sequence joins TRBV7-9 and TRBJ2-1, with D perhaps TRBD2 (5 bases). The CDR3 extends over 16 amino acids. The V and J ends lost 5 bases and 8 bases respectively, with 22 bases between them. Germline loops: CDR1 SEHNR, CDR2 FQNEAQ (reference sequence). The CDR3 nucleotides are TGTGCCAGCAGCCACCACATCTATGAGGGTAGCCATGAGCAGTTCTTC. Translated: CASSHHIYEGSHEQFF.

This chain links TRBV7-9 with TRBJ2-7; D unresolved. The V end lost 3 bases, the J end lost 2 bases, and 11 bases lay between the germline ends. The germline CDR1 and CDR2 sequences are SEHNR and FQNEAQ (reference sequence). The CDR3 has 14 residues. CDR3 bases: TGTGCCAGCAGCTTTAGTGGGCAGGCCTACGAGCAGTACTTC. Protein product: CASSFSGQAYEQYF.

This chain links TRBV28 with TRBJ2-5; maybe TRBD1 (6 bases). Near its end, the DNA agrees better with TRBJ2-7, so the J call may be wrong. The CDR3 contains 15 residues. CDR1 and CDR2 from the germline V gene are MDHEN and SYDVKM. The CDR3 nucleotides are TGTGCCAGCAGTTTAGACAGGAGTATCTCCTACGAGCAGTACTTC. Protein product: CASSLDRSISYEQYF.